The clone carrying this TCR beta chain was seen just once. Participants were aged 18 to 89 years from 20 to 30 US areas. Participant-reported clinical history was the basis for cohort assignment. Exposed participants encountered a COVID-19 case during the 2 weeks preceding study entry. The data originate from a study of blood T cell repertoires in COVID-19. About the study: Some COVID-19 samples were acute and others convalescent; all came from the United States, Italy and Spain.

TCRdb keeps only in-frame clones here, not all; method: immunoSEQ multiplex PCR. The sample holds 250,000 or so clones, roughly 85% seen once. This CDR3 has 13 residues. V lost 4 bases and J lost 4, with 8 bases in between. CDR1 and CDR2 (germline): MNHEY, SMNVEV (reference sequence). The receptor comes from a woman between 40 and 50 years old who had been exposed to COVID-19. The specimen sequenced was PBMCs or T cells enriched from blood (not recorded which). The chain has TRBV27 and TRBJ1-5; tentatively, D is TRBD1 (5 bases). Here the CDR3 DNA reads TGTGCCAGCAGTTATGACAGAAATCAGCCCCAGCATTTT. The encoded protein is CASSYDRNQPQHF.